The present T cell receptor (beta chain) was sequenced within a study of T cell responses to AZD1222 COVID-19 vaccine. The protocol was immunoSEQ multiplex PCR, while the TCRdb copy is restricted to in-frame clones and leaves out a portion. The profile shows roughly 80,000 clones, roughly nine tenths of them singletons. Both about-4-week and about-12-week second-dose recipients were combined. In regard to this clone: Its antigen is currently unknown.

Study-wide findings and caveats: Sampling captured repertoires only after the peak T cell response. Baseline antibody screening turned up just a handful of seropositive AZD1222 recipients.

Germline V lookup: CDR1 SNHLY, CDR2 FYNNEI. The CDR3 consists of 12 residues. Trimming removed 4 bases at V and 6 bases at J, with 10 bases between. This chain links TRBV2 with TRBJ2-7, with a tentative D call TRBD1 (5 bases). Material: peripheral blood, obtained 28 days after the second AZD1222 dose. This TCR derives from an adult who received the AZD1222 COVID-19 vaccine. The CDR3 is CASSVLGAEQYF. The CDR3 bases are TGTGCCAGCAGTGTATTAGGGGCCGAGCAGTACTTC.